A selection of T cell receptor beta chains follows, all from one sample in a study of cytomegalovirus exposure and HLA in healthy donors. This table comes from immunoSEQ multiplex PCR, and its TCRdb copy is limited to in-frame clones, with some not included. Its listing shows fewer than 150,000 clones. The sequenced sample was PBMCs. These TCRs come from a woman between 55 and 75 years old in good health and CMV-seronegative. The CDR3 runs from the conserved cysteine through the conserved F or W. The D gene is left open where the match is weak.

CDR3aa	CDR3nt	d_gene	v_gene	j_gene
CASSQEWAGSSYEQYF	TGTGCCAGCAGCCAAGAGTGGGCGGGAAGCTCCTACGAGCAGTACTTC	.	TRBV4-2	TRBJ2-7
CAWAPGLAGGADTQYF	TGTGCCTGGGCCCCGGGACTAGCGGGAGGCGCAGATACGCAGTATTTT	TRBD2	TRBV30	TRBJ2-3
CASSLALGQGSQYF	TGCGCCAGCAGCTTGGCTCTGGGACAGGGATCGCAGTACTTC	TRBD1	TRBV5-1	TRBJ2-7
CASSLEYFPGLAGVTDTQYF	TGTGCCAGCAGCTTAGAGTACTTCCCCGGACTAGCGGGGGTCACAGATACGCAGTATTTT	TRBD2	TRBV7-3	TRBJ2-3
CASSLNGQPNTEAFF	TGCGCCAGCAGCTTGAATGGGCAGCCAAACACTGAAGCTTTCTTT	.	TRBV5-1	TRBJ1-1
CASSRGTWKETQYF	TGTGCCAGCAGCCGGGGGACGTGGAAAGAGACCCAGTACTTC	.	TRBV6-5	TRBJ2-5
CASSLLPGSYEQYF	TGCGCCAGCAGCTTGCTTCCCGGCTCCTACGAGCAGTACTTC	.	TRBV5-1	TRBJ2-7
CASSNKGDSPLHF	TGTGCCAGCTCAAACAAAGGGGATTCACCCCTCCACTTT	.	TRBV18	TRBJ1-6
CASSPASQYNSPLHF	TGTGCCAGCAGCCCTGCCTCGCAGTATAATTCACCCCTCCACTTT	.	TRBV7-9	TRBJ1-6
CASSDLTGDYGYTF	TGTGCCAGCAGTGATCTTACAGGGGACTATGGCTACACCTTC	TRBD1	TRBV2	TRBJ1-2
CAIRGDTTGNTIYF	TGTGCCATCAGGGGGGACACTACCGGAAACACCATATATTTT	.	TRBV10-3	TRBJ1-3
CASSEPSTSFRWETQYF	TGTGCCAGCAGTGAACCCTCGACTAGTTTTCGTTGGGAGACCCAGTACTTC	.	TRBV2	TRBJ2-5
CASSQTRAIDEQFF	TGTGCCAGCAGTCAAACGCGGGCAATTGATGAGCAGTTCTTC	.	TRBV2	TRBJ2-1
CASSAGLYNEQFF	TGTGCCAGCAGTGCGGGACTTTACAATGAGCAGTTCTTC	.	TRBV6-4	TRBJ2-1
CASSETGSSDGYTF	TGTGCCAGCAGCGAAACAGGGAGCTCGGATGGCTACACCTTC	.	TRBV21-1	TRBJ1-2
CASSYVVSTDTQYF	TGTGCCAGCAGTTACGTCGTCTCCACAGATACGCAGTATTTT	.	TRBV6-5	TRBJ2-3
CASRRDRVGANVLTF	TGTGCCAGCAGGAGAGACAGGGTTGGGGCCAACGTCCTGACTTTC	TRBD1	TRBV2	TRBJ2-6
CSVGTGELYEQYF	TGCAGCGTTGGGACAGGGGAGCTGTACGAGCAGTACTTC	TRBD1	TRBV29-1	TRBJ2-7
CASSLTGTGGGYTF	TGTGCCAGCAGTTTAACCGGGACAGGGGGAGGCTACACCTTC	TRBD1	TRBV28	TRBJ1-2
CASSISDTDTQYF	TGTGCCAGTAGTATTAGCGACACAGATACGCAGTATTTT	.	TRBV19	TRBJ2-3
CSVDRQGVADTQYF	TGCAGCGTTGATAGACAGGGGGTGGCAGATACGCAGTATTTT	TRBD1	TRBV29-1	TRBJ2-3
CASSQVGTGAHNEQFF	TGTGCCAGCAGCCAGGTCGGGACAGGGGCCCACAATGAGCAGTTCTTC	TRBD1	TRBV5-8	TRBJ2-1
CASSPDYLSSYEQYF	TGTGCCAGCAGCCCCGACTACCTAAGCTCCTACGAGCAGTACTTC	.	TRBV2	TRBJ2-7
CASSLWTGENGYTF	TGCGCCAGCAGCCTGTGGACAGGGGAAAATGGCTACACCTTC	TRBD1	TRBV4-1	TRBJ1-2
CASSQLAGRALNTGELFF	TGCGCCAGCAGCCAACTAGCGGGGCGAGCTTTGAACACCGGGGAGCTGTTTTTT	TRBD2	TRBV4-1	TRBJ2-2
CASSTGQDPNYGYTF	TGTGCCAGCAGTACCGGACAGGACCCCAACTATGGCTACACCTTC	TRBD1	TRBV28	TRBJ1-2
CASSRPGTLFDEQFF	TGTGCCAGCAGCCGCCCCGGGACTCTCTTCGATGAGCAGTTCTTC	.	TRBV14	TRBJ2-1
CASSLATVAGELFF	TGCGCCAGCAGCTTGGCCACAGTTGCCGGGGAGCTGTTTTTT	.	TRBV5-1	TRBJ2-2
CAINGQSNTEAFF	TGTGCCATCAACGGACAATCGAACACTGAAGCTTTCTTT	.	TRBV10-3	TRBJ1-1
CASSIVSGDEQYF	TGTGCCAGTAGTATAGTTTCGGGGGACGAGCAGTACTTC	.	TRBV19	TRBJ2-7
CASRQGAHQPQHF	TGTGCCAGCAGGCAGGGGGCTCACCAGCCCCAGCATTTT	TRBD1	TRBV6-5	TRBJ1-5
CASSVVTGGQETQYF	TGTGCCAGCAGCGTTGTAACAGGGGGCCAAGAGACCCAGTACTTC	TRBD1	TRBV9	TRBJ2-5
CASSSPGQSYEQYF	TGTGCCAGCAGCTCCCCGGGACAGTCCTACGAGCAGTACTTC	TRBD1	TRBV11-2	TRBJ2-7
CASSLGTLYGDGYTF	TGTGCCAGCAGTTTAGGGACACTATATGGGGATGGCTACACCTTC	.	TRBV28	TRBJ1-2
CASSTATGTGSNTEAFF	TGTGCCAGCAGCACCGCGACAGGGACCGGGTCGAACACTGAAGCTTTCTTT	TRBD1	TRBV11-2	TRBJ1-1
CASSLVGGVYEQYF	TGTGCCAGCAGTTTAGTAGGGGGGGTCTACGAGCAGTACTTC	.	TRBV27	TRBJ2-7
CASSDARDQPQHF	TGTGCCAGCAGTGATGCTCGGGATCAGCCCCAGCATTTT	.	TRBV2	TRBJ1-5
CASSDLNTEAFF	TGTGCCAGCAGTGACTTGAACACTGAAGCTTTCTTT	.	TRBV6-1	TRBJ1-1
CASSLDLTGVGFTF	TGTGCCAGCAGCCTAGATTTGACAGGGGTGGGGTTCACCTTC	TRBD1	TRBV6-1	TRBJ1-2
CASSPWTSGTYQETQYF	TGTGCCAGCAGCCCTTGGACTAGCGGGACCTACCAAGAGACCCAGTACTTC	TRBD2	TRBV5-6	TRBJ2-5
CASSQENRVTYEQYF	TGCGCCAGCAGCCAAGAAAACAGGGTAACCTACGAGCAGTACTTC	.	TRBV4-1	TRBJ2-7
CASSTQGQSWGQETQYF	TGCGCCAGCAGCACACAAGGACAGTCTTGGGGGCAAGAGACCCAGTACTTC	.	TRBV5-1	TRBJ2-5
CASSLGDRQRETQYF	TGTGCCAGCAGCTTAGGAGACAGGCAGAGGGAGACCCAGTACTTC	.	TRBV7-9	TRBJ2-5
CASSALAGGTSTDTQYF	TGTGCCAGCAGCGCACTAGCGGGGGGTACTAGCACAGATACGCAGTATTTT	TRBD2	TRBV7-9	TRBJ2-3